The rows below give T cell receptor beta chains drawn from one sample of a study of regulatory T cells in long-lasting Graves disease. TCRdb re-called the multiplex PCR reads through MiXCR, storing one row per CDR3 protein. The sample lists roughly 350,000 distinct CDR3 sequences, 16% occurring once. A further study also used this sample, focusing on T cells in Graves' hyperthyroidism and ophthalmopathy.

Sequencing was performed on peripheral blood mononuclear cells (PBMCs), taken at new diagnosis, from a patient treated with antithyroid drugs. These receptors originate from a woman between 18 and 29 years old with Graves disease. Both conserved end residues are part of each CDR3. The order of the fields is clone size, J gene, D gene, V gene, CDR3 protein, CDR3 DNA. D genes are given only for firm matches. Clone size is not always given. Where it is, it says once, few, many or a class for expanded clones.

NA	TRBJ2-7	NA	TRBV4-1	CASSQDRGNSYEQYF	TGCGCCAGCAGCCAAGATAGGGGGAACTCCTACGAGCAGTACTTC
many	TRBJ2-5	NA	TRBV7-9	CASSEQELRETQYF	TGTGCCAGCAGCGAACAGGAGTTAAGAGAGACCCAGTACTTC
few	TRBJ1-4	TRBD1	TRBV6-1	CASTTGTGRLTNEKLFF	TGTGCCAGCACCACGGGGACAGGGCGGCTGACTAATGAAAAACTGTTTTTT
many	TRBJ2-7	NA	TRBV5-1	CASSNEGFSYEQYF	TGCGCCAGCAGCAACGAAGGTTTCTCCTACGAGCAGTACTTC
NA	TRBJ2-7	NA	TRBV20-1	CSAETSNPGSPYEQYF	TGCAGTGCAGAAACCTCCAATCCAGGGAGTCCCTACGAGCAGTACTTC
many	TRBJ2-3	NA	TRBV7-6	CASSLGGSAYTDTQYF	TGTGCCAGCAGCTTAGGTGGCAGCGCTTACACAGATACGCAGTATTTT
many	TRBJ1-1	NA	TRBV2	CASSGGGGNEAFF	TGTGCCAGCAGTGGAGGGGGGGGGAATGAAGCTTTCTTT
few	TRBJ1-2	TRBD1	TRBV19	CASRNYGQGYGYTF	TGTGCCAGCAGGAACTATGGACAGGGATATGGCTACACCTTC
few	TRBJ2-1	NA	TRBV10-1	CASADLGSSYNEQFF	TGCGCCAGCGCCGATCTAGGGAGCTCCTACAATGAGCAGTTCTTC
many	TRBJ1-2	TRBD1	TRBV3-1	CASSQDYRGMPLYGYTF	TGTGCCAGCAGCCAAGACTACAGGGGAATGCCATTATATGGCTACACCTTC
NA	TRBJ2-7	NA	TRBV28	CASSLRPPLGEQYF	TGTGCCAGCAGTTTACGGCCACCTTTGGGTGAGCAGTACTTC
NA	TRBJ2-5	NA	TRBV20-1	CSATGTQETQYF	TGCAGTGCTACAGGGACCCAAGAGACCCAGTACTTC
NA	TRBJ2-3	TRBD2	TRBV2	CASSISGDLFSTQYF	TGTGCCAGCAGTATAAGCGGGGACCTCTTTAGTACGCAGTATTTT
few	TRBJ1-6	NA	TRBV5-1	CASSLEPPAAPLHF	TGCGCCAGCAGCTTGGAACCCCCCGCCGCACCCCTCCACTTT
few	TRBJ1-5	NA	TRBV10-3	CAISELWQGGQPQHF	TGTGCCATCAGTGAGTTATGGCAGGGTGGCCAGCCCCAGCATTTT
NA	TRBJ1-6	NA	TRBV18	CASSPIAVGTMGSSYNSPLHF	TGTGCCAGCTCACCAATCGCAGTCGGAACTATGGGAAGCTCCTATAATTCACCCCTCCACTTT
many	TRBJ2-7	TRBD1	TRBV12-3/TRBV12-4	CASSLTQGAGEQYF	TGTGCCAGCAGTTTAACTCAGGGGGCGGGGGAGCAGTACTTC
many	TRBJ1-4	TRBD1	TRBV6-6	CASSYSDWTGKNEKLFF	TGTGCCAGCAGTTACTCGGATTGGACAGGGAAAAATGAAAAACTGTTTTTT
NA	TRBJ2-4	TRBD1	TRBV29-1	CSVEGAGGKNIQYF	TGCAGCGTTGAAGGGGCAGGGGGCAAAAACATTCAGTACTTC
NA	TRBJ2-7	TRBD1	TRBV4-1	CASSQQGAGYEQYF	TGCGCCAGCAGCCAACAGGGGGCAGGCTACGAGCAGTACTTC
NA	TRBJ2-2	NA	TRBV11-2	CASKTPLGAKTGELFF	TGTGCCAGCAAAACACCCCTGGGTGCGAAGACCGGGGAGCTGTTTTTT
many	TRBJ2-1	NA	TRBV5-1	CASSLGRLGGNEQFF	TGCGCCAGCAGCTTGGGTAGACTAGGGGGGAATGAGCAGTTCTTC
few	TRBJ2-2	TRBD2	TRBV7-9	CASSLTTSGGLNTGELFF	TGTGCCAGCAGCTTAACCACTAGCGGGGGCCTTAACACCGGGGAGCTGTTTTTT
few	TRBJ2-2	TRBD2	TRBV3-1	CASSHNRGTSGRTPNTGELFF	TGTGCCAGCAGCCACAATCGGGGGACTAGCGGGAGAACACCGAACACCGGGGAGCTGTTTTTT
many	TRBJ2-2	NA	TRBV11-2	CASSLGRGRANTGELFF	TGTGCCAGCAGCTTAGGGCGAGGTCGGGCGAACACCGGGGAGCTGTTTTTT
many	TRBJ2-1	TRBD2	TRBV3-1	CASSPIAGGPNEQFF	TGTGCCAGCAGCCCCATAGCGGGAGGACCCAATGAGCAGTTCTTC
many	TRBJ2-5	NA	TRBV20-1	CSARGDSFQETQYF	TGCAGTGCTAGAGGCGACTCGTTTCAAGAGACCCAGTACTTC
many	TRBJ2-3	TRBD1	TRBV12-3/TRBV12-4	CASTLDRVSADTQYF	TGTGCCAGCACCCTAGACAGGGTCAGCGCAGATACGCAGTATTTT
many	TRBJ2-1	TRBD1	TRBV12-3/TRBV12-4	CASSFGRGPSNEQFF	TGTGCCAGCAGTTTTGGCAGGGGGCCGTCCAATGAGCAGTTCTTC
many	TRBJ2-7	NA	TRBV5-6	CASSALRYEQYF	TGTGCCAGCAGCGCACTACGCTACGAGCAGTACTTC
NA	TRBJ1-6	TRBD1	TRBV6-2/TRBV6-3	CASSFRTGVNSPLHF	TGTGCCAGCAGTTTCCGGACAGGGGTTAATTCACCCCTCCACTTT
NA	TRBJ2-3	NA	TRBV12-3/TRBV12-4	CASSSGIADTQYF	TGTGCCAGCAGTTCAGGGATTGCAGATACGCAGTATTTT
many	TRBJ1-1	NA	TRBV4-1	CASSQDRGGEAFF	TGCGCCAGCAGCCAAGATCGCGGCGGTGAAGCTTTCTTT
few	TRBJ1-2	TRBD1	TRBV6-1	CASSEVRQGFYGYTF	TGTGCCAGCAGTGAAGTCCGACAGGGGTTTTATGGCTACACCTTC
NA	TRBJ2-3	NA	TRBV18	CASSYSSTDTQYF	TGTGCCAGCTCATACTCTAGCACAGATACGCAGTATTTT
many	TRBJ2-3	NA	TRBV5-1	CASSRDITSTDTQYF	TGCGCCAGCAGCCGGGACATAACTAGCACAGATACGCAGTATTTT
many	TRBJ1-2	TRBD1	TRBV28	CASRRDRTYGYTF	TGTGCCAGCAGGAGGGACAGAACCTATGGCTACACCTTC
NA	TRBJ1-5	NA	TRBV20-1	CSATKAPGNQPQHF	TGCAGTGCTACCAAAGCACCCGGCAATCAGCCCCAGCATTTT
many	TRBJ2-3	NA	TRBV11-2	CASSLEGTAGTDITDTQYF	TGTGCCAGCAGCTTAGAAGGGACGGCGGGGACTGATATCACAGATACGCAGTATTTT
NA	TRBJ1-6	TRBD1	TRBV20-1	CSADRTGSWNSPLHF	TGCAGTGCCGATCGGACAGGGAGTTGGAATTCACCCCTCCACTTT
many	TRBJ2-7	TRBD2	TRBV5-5	CASSLTLSGGTYEQYF	TGTGCCAGCAGCTTGACACTAAGCGGGGGAACCTACGAGCAGTACTTC
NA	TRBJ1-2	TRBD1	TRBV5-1	CASSLDRGHGGYTF	TGCGCCAGCAGCCTGGACAGGGGGCATGGTGGCTACACCTTC
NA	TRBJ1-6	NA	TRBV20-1	CSARDRRQGHSPLHF	TGCAGTGCTAGAGATCGTCGGCAGGGGCATTCACCCCTCCACTTT
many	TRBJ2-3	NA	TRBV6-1	CASSPGRDYTDTQYF	TGTGCCAGCAGTCCCGGTCGGGATTACACAGATACGCAGTATTTT
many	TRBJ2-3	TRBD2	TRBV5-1	CASSLELVAGGTDTQYF	TGCGCCAGCAGCTTGGAATTGGTCGCGGGGGGCACAGATACGCAGTATTTT
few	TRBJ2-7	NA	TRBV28	CASSLKPPPGFYEQYF	TGTGCCAGCAGTTTAAAACCGCCACCGGGATTTTACGAGCAGTACTTC
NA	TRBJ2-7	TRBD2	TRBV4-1	CASSPLYLGLAGGPAYEQYF	TGCGCCAGCAGCCCTCTTTACCTTGGACTAGCGGGAGGTCCCGCCTACGAGCAGTACTTC
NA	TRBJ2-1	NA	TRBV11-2	CASSSAGASSYNEQFF	TGTGCCAGCAGCTCAGCCGGCGCTAGCTCCTACAATGAGCAGTTCTTC
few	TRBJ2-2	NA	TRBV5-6	CASSWRSTGELFF	TGTGCCAGCAGCTGGAGGAGCACCGGGGAGCTGTTTTTT
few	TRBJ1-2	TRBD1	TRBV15	CATSQGGGYGYTF	TGTGCCACCTCCCAGGGGGGCGGCTATGGCTACACCTTC
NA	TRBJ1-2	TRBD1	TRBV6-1	CASSLDRGRDGYTF	TGTGCCAGCAGCCTGGACAGGGGAAGGGATGGCTACACCTTC